Listed below are T cell receptor beta chains from one sample, sequenced in a study of OX40 agonist ivuxolimab in advanced cancers. Assay: immunoSEQ multiplex PCR; the TCRdb copy retains only in-frame clones and omits some. The data show approximately 72,000 clones, about 91% seen once. This sample comprised CD4+ or CD8+ T cells sorted from blood, obtained in a trial of the OX40 agonist ivuxolimab. The origin of the receptors is an adult with an advanced solid tumor such as melanoma, head and neck, liver or kidney cancer. Both conserved end residues are part of each CDR3. The order of the fields is D gene, J gene, clone size, V gene, CDR3 DNA, CDR3 protein. The D gene is left open where the match is weak. Clone size is given for some rows only: seen once, a few or many times, or a class if the clone is expanded.

>TRBD2|TRBJ2-3|NA|TRBV9
TGTGCCAGCAGCGTAGGGGGCGGGGGGGCAGGGAGAGATACGCAGTATTTT
CASSVGGGGAGRDTQYF
>TRBD1|TRBJ2-7|NA|TRBV6-5
TGTGCCAGCAGTACCGGGACAGGGCAACGCGAGCAGTACTTC
CASSTGTGQREQYF
>NA|TRBJ1-6|NA|TRBV7-8
TGTGCCAGCAGCTCGGAGGTTCCGGGACTCCGGCTGGGGGGCTATTCACCCCTCCACTTT
CASSSEVPGLRLGGYSPLHF
>NA|TRBJ2-1|few|TRBV7-9
TGTGCCAGCAGCCAAGACAGAGGCTCCTACAATGAGCAGTTCTTC
CASSQDRGSYNEQFF
>NA|TRBJ1-5|NA|TRBV2
TGTGCCAGCAGTGACGGTGGTCGAGGTCAGCCCCAGCATTTT
CASSDGGRGQPQHF
>NA|TRBJ2-3|NA|TRBV14
TGTGCCAGCAGCCAAACCCGTCTAGCGAGAGCCGATACGCAGTATTTT
CASSQTRLARADTQYF
>TRBD1|TRBJ2-2|once|TRBV27
TGTGCCAGCACCAAGGACAGGGGGCGTAAGACCGGGGAGCTGTTTTTT
CASTKDRGRKTGELFF
>NA|TRBJ1-1|NA|TRBV9
TGTGCCAGCAGCGTAGAAATGAACACTGAAGCTTTCTTT
CASSVEMNTEAFF
>NA|TRBJ2-4|NA|TRBV5-1
TGCGCCAGCAGCTTGGCAGGGACGGGCATTCAGTACTTC
CASSLAGTGIQYF
>TRBD1|TRBJ1-1|NA|TRBV18
TGTGCCAGCTCACATCGCCTGGGGACAGGGCTAAACACTGAAGCTTTCTTT
CASSHRLGTGLNTEAFF
>NA|TRBJ1-1|NA|TRBV15
TGTGCCACCAGGAGAGATATGGGGGCGTACACTGAAGCTTTCTTT
CATRRDMGAYTEAFF
>TRBD1|TRBJ2-2|NA|TRBV11-3
TGTGCCAGCAGCTTAGGGGGACAGGACACCGGGGAGCTGTTTTTT
CASSLGGQDTGELFF
>NA|TRBJ2-5|once|TRBV18
TGTGCCAGCTCACCACGCAGGGAGACGGAGACCCAGTACTTC
CASSPRRETETQYF
>NA|TRBJ2-7|NA|TRBV7-1
TGTGCCAGCAGCTTAACGGGATACGAGCAGTACTTC
CASSLTGYEQYF
>NA|TRBJ1-3|NA|TRBV4-1
TGCGCCAGCAGCCAAGCCGCCACCAGTGGATTCGGAAACACCATATATTTT
CASSQAATSGFGNTIYF
>TRBD1|TRBJ1-5|NA|TRBV2
TGTGCCAGCGGTGGACAGGGCCTTGGTCAGCCCCAGCATTTT
CASGGQGLGQPQHF
>NA|TRBJ1-1|NA|TRBV7-9
TGTGCCAGCAGCCTTTCCCCGGGCGGGATAAGGGGCACTGAAGCTTTCTTT
CASSLSPGGIRGTEAFF
>TRBD2|TRBJ2-2|NA|TRBV28
TGTGCCAGCAGGCCCTTAATGCGAGCTAGCGGGAGGGCCGGGAACACCGGGGAGCTGTTTTTT
CASRPLMRASGRAGNTGELFF
>NA|TRBJ2-7|NA|TRBV18
TGTGCCAGCTCCCCCGACAGGTACGAGCAGTACTTC
CASSPDRYEQYF
>NA|TRBJ2-5|once|TRBV5-4
TGTGCCAGCAGCTTGGGGGCAGGGTACGATCGTAGCCAGTACTTC
CASSLGAGYDRSQYF
>NA|TRBJ2-1|NA|TRBV7-9
TGTGCCAGCTCGTCTCTTTCGAGGAGCTCCTACAATGAGCAGTTCTTC
CASSSLSRSSYNEQFF
>NA|TRBJ2-7|NA|TRBV5-4
TGTGCCAGCAGCACGCGACAGGCCGGCTACGAGCAGTACTTC
CASSTRQAGYEQYF
>NA|TRBJ1-1|NA|TRBV10-3
TGTGCCATCAGTGGGGGTTTTACCGGGGCCCCCTCCACTGAAGCTTTCTTT
CAISGGFTGAPSTEAFF
>TRBD1|TRBJ1-4|NA|TRBV28
TGTGCCAGCAGTCCTTACCAGGGGGCAACTAATGAAAAACTGTTTTTT
CASSPYQGATNEKLFF
>NA|TRBJ1-4|NA|TRBV7-2
TGTGCCAGCAGCTTCCAGACCGGATCTAATGAAAAACTGTTTTTT
CASSFQTGSNEKLFF
>NA|TRBJ2-2|NA|TRBV4-1
TGCGCCAGCAGCCCAGCCAGACTATCGAACACCGGGGAGCTGTTTTTT
CASSPARLSNTGELFF
>NA|TRBJ1-3|NA|TRBV30
TGTGCCTGGAGGCCTTCGATAAACACCATATATTTT
CAWRPSINTIYF
>NA|TRBJ1-4|NA|TRBV28
TGTGCCAGCAGTTTATGGCAGCCCGTGGGGGATACAAAACTGTTTTTT
CASSLWQPVGDTKLFF
>NA|TRBJ2-3|NA|TRBV6-5
TGTGCCAGCAGTTATGTCCCGCCAGGGGAGTCCGGTACGCAGTATTTT
CASSYVPPGESGTQYF
>NA|TRBJ2-7|NA|TRBV2
TGTGCCAGCCAGGACAGTCTCTACGAGCAGTACTTC
CASQDSLYEQYF
>NA|TRBJ2-3|NA|TRBV6-1
TGTGCCAGCAGTGAAGCGCGTACGGGGAAAGATACGCAGTATTTT
CASSEARTGKDTQYF
>TRBD2|TRBJ2-4|NA|TRBV9
TGTGCCAGCAGCACCTCTAGCGGGGGGGCCTGGAACATTCAGTACTTC
CASSTSSGGAWNIQYF
>TRBD1|TRBJ2-7|NA|TRBV6-5
TGTGCCAGCAGTACAGGGGGCGCATTCGCCTACGAGCAGTACTTC
CASSTGGAFAYEQYF
>TRBD1|TRBJ2-5|NA|TRBV4-1
TGCGCCAGCAGTCCCACAGGGGATGCGAAGACCCAGTACTTC
CASSPTGDAKTQYF
>NA|TRBJ1-2|few|TRBV6-5
TGTGCCAGCTTACAAAGGCCAAACTATGGCTACACCTTC
CASLQRPNYGYTF
>TRBD1|TRBJ2-7|NA|TRBV10-3
TGTGCCATCAGGGAGCCGGGACAGGCCACCTACGAGCAGTACTTC
CAIREPGQATYEQYF
>NA|TRBJ2-7|NA|TRBV20-1
TGCAGTGCTCGAGATTCCGAGCAGTACTTC
CSARDSEQYF
>NA|TRBJ2-3|NA|TRBV28
TGTGCCAGCAGTTTATCAGGGTTGTTCGCAGATACGCAGTATTTT
CASSLSGLFADTQYF
>NA|TRBJ2-5|few|TRBV5-1
TGCGCCAGCAGCCCGGGCGGAGGGGGACCACGGGAGACCCAGTACTTC
CASSPGGGGPRETQYF
>TRBD1|TRBJ1-2|NA|TRBV25-1
TGTGCCAGCAGCGGGACAGTCTATGGCTACACCTTC
CASSGTVYGYTF
>NA|TRBJ2-2|NA|TRBV5-1
TGCGCCAGCAGCTTGGTCCTACAGGGGAGGTATAACACCGGGGAGCTGTTTTTT
CASSLVLQGRYNTGELFF
>NA|TRBJ2-1|few|TRBV6-6
TGTGCCGTAGGGACCGACAATGAGCAGTTCTTC
CAVGTDNEQFF